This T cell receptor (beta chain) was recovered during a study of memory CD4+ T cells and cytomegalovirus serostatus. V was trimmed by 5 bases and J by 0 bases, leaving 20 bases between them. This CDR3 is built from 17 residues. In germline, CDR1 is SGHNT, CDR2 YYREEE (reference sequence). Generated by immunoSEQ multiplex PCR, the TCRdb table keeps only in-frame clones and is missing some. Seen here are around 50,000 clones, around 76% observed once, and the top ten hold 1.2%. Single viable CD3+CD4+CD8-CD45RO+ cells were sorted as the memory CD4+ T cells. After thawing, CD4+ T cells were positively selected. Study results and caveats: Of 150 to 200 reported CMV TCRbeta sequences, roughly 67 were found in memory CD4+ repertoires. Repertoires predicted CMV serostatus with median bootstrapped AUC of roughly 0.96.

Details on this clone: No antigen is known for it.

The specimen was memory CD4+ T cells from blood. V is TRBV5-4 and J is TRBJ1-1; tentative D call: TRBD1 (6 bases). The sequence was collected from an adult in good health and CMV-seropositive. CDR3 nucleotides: TGTGCCAGCAGAGACGACAGGTGGAATACTCTGAACACTGAAGCTTTCTTT. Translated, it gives CASRDDRWNTLNTEAFF. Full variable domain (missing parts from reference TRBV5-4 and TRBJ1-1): ETGVTQSPTHLIKTRGQQVTLRCSSQSGHNTVSWYQQALGQGPQFIFQYYREEENGRGNFPPRFSGLQFPNYSSELNVNALELDDSALYLCASRDDRWNTLNTEAFFGQGTRLTVV.